The present T cell receptor beta chain was sequenced within a study of shared clonotypes between healthy human individuals. Generated by immunoSEQ multiplex PCR, the TCRdb table keeps only in-frame clones and is missing some. Here the sample spans over a million clones, approximately 80% being singletons. The sequenced sample consisted of memory CD4+ T cells from PBMCs. Subset noted: CD45RA-negative fraction. The source of this sequence is a young man in good health. Some clones in this sample may be carry-over from other donors' samples.

CDR3 in amino acids: CATGTLNQPQHF. Written as DNA, the CDR3 is TGTGCCACCGGGACACTGAATCAGCCCCAGCATTTT. The V call is TRBV7-2, the J call TRBJ1-5; TRBD1 is a possible D gene (6 bases). Trimming took off 10 bases at V and 4 bases at J, with 11 bases between the two ends. In germline, CDR1 is SGHTA, CDR2 FQGNSA. This CDR3 has 12 amino acids.